This T cell receptor (beta chain) comes out of a study of graft-versus-host responses after intestinal transplantation. Concerning this clone itself: Its target is not known.

The table came from immunoSEQ multiplex PCR; TCRdb's copy has only in-frame clones and leaves some out. The data show about 90,000 clones, roughly four fifths seen once. This CDR3 comprises 15 residues. V dropped 1 base and J dropped 4; count of bases not matched to a gene: 5. In germline, CDR1 is SGHAT, CDR2 FQNNGV. Sequencing used unstimulated CD4+ T cells sorted from spleen or lymph node cells, obtained before intestinal transplant. The rearrangement joins TRBV11-2 to TRBJ2-3; TRBD2 matches 7 bases. This TCR came from a human donor who received an intestinal transplant. CDR3 sequence: CASSLGLAAADTQYF. The CDR3 nucleotides read TGTGCCAGCAGCTTAGGCCTAGCGGCCGCAGATACGCAGTATTTT.